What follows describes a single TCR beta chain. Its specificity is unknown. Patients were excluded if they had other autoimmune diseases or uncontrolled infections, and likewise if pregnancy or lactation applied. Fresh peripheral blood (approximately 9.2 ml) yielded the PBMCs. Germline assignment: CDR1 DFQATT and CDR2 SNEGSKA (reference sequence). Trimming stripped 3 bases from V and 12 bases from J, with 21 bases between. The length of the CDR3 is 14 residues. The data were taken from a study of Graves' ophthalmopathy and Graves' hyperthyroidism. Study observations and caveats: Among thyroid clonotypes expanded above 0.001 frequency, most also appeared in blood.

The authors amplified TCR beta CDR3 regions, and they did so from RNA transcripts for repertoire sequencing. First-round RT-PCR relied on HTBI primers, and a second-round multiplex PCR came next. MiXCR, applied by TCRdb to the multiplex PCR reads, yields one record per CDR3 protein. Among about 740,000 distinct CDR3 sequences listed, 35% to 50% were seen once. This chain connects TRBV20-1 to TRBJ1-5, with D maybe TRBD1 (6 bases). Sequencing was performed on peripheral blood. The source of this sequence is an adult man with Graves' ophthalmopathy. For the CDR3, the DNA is TGCAGTGCTAGTAGTCCTAGCGGGGGCATGATCCAGCATTTT. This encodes CSASSPSGGMIQHF.